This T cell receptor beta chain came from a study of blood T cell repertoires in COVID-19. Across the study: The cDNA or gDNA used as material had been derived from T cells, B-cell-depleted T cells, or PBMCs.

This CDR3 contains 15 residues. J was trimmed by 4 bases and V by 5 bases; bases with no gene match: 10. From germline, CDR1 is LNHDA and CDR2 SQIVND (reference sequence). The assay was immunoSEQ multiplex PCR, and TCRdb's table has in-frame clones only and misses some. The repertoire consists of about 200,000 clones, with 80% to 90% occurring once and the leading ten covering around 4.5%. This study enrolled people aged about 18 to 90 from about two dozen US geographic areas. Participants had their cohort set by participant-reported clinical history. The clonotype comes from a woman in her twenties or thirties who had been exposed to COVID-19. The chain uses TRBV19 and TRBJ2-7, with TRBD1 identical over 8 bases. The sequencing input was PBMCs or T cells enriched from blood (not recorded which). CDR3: CASSVGQGQIYEQYF. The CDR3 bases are TGTGCCAGTAGTGTCGGACAGGGACAGATTTACGAGCAGTACTTC.